These 17 T cell receptor beta chains were all obtained from the same sample, sequenced in a study of early T cells in non-severe SARS-CoV-2 infection (dated by TCRdb to about 2021). The receptor library was made with 5' RACE. Sequenced using a NextSeq 500. Using fastp at Q25 and MiXCR, TCRdb reprocessed the public reads and kept productive beta chains. Here each entry gathers all rows of one CDR3 protein and keeps the most common genes and DNA. For this sample there are tens of thousands of distinct CDR3 sequences; about 6% appear just once. The ten most abundant clones make up about 7.5% of the sample. Sample: whole blood. These receptors were obtained from an adult who was a healthcare worker with PCR-confirmed SARS-CoV-2 infection or an uninfected control (not recorded which).

There are many counts of this clonotype. The chain uses TRBV7-9 and TRBJ2-7, with D possibly TRBD1 on 6 matching bases. This CDR3 contains 16 residues. Trimming removed 1 base from V and 4 bases from J, with 17 bases in between. Germline values: CDR1 SEHNR, CDR2 FQNEAQ (reference sequence). The CDR3 sequence: CASSLEQGLSRYEQYF. The CDR3 region has the DNA TGTGCCAGCAGCTTAGAACAGGGATTAAGTCGGTACGAGCAGTACTTC.

This clonotype was seen only a few times. The CDR3 loop reads CSAREGGPSTDTQYF. The CDR3 nucleotides read TGCAGTGCTAGAGAGGGCGGACCTAGCACAGATACGCAGTATTTT. This sequence joins TRBV20-1 and TRBJ2-3; D unclear. V shed 0 bases and J shed 0 bases, with 10 bases lying between them. Per the germline V gene, CDR1 is DFQATT and CDR2 is SNEGSKA (reference sequence). This CDR3 region has 15 residues.

This clonotype was seen only a few times. The gene calls are TRBV7-8 and TRBJ1-1; D is uncertain. Germline CDR1 SGHVS, CDR2 FQNEAQ. The CDR3 has 13 amino acids. V lost 5 bases and J 0 bases, leaving 7 bases between the germline ends. The CDR3 region is CASSNGLNTEAFF. CDR3 sequence (DNA): TGTGCCAGCAGCAATGGACTGAACACTGAAGCTTTCTTT.

This clonotype was seen more than once but under ten times. This chain connects TRBV5-1 to TRBJ2-4; a possible D gene is TRBD2 (6 bases). In germline, CDR1 is SGHRS, CDR2 YFSETQ. The CDR3 runs to 14 residues. V was trimmed by 0 bases and J by 8 bases, leaving 12 bases between them. The CDR3 bases are TGCGCCAGCAGCTTGGGGGACTCGGAGGACATTCAGTACTTC. This codes for CASSLGDSEDIQYF.

This clonotype was found a few times. The V gene is TRBV18, the J gene TRBJ2-7, with 8 bases matching TRBD2. The CDR3 is 16 amino acids. CDR1 KGHSH and CDR2 LQKENI come from the germline V gene. V lost 0 bases and J lost 6; bases outside the gene matches: 10. The CDR3 nucleotides are TGTGCCAGCTCACCACCGGGTACCAGGACTAGCCGCGAGCAGTACTTC. It is translated as CASSPPGTRTSREQYF.

This clonotype showed up many times. The chain has TRBV27 and TRBJ2-7, with D hard to call. CDR3 length: 13 residues. V was pared by 0 bases and J by 2 bases, with 5 bases between. The V gene's germline CDR1 is MNHEY and CDR2 SMNVEV (reference sequence). The CDR3 protein is CASSLSRPYEQYF. CDR3 coding DNA: TGTGCCAGCAGTTTATCTAGACCCTACGAGCAGTACTTC.

This clonotype occurred many times. The gene calls are TRBV12-3 or TRBV12-4 and TRBJ2-1, with 7 positions matching TRBD2. Losses at the gene ends were 3 bases for V and 7 bases for J; bases not matched to a gene: 0. CDR3 length: 12 residues. CDR3 sequence reads: CASSFGGNEQFF. The CDR3 DNA is TGTGCCAGCAGTTTCGGGGGGAATGAGCAGTTCTTC.

This clonotype was seen only a few times. J is TRBJ2-1 and V is TRBV20-1, with TRBD2 matching over 9 bases. The CDR3 sequence is 14 residues long. Germline CDR1 DFQATT, CDR2 SNEGSKA (reference sequence). V lost 1 base and J lost 4; bases outside the gene matches: 2. CDR3 nucleotides: TGCAGTGCTAGAGCACTAGCGGGTTACAATGAGCAGTTCTTC. This encodes CSARALAGYNEQFF.

This clonotype was observed a handful of times. V and J are TRBV12-3 or TRBV12-4 and TRBJ1-3; no clear D. This CDR3 is 15 amino acids long. Trimming shortened V by 3 bases and J by 0 bases, and 9 bases separated the two germline ends. This chain's CDR3 is CASSFGRPSGNTIYF. CDR3 coding DNA: TGTGCCAGCAGTTTTGGACGTCCCTCTGGAAACACCATATATTTT.

This clonotype was observed many times. The chain employs TRBV20-1 and TRBJ2-7; TRBD1 matches 10 bases. The CDR3 covers 14 residues. V dropped 0 bases and J dropped 4; count of bases not matched to a gene: 3. The germline V gene encodes CDR1 DFQATT and CDR2 SNEGSKA (reference sequence). The CDR3: CSARDTGQGYEQYF. CDR3 coding DNA: TGCAGTGCTAGAGATACGGGACAGGGGTACGAGCAGTACTTC.

A few counts support this clonotype. This chain joins TRBV4-1 and TRBJ1-6; no clear D gene. Trimming cost V 1 base and J 8 bases, with 12 bases left between them. The CDR3 covers 15 residues. The germline V gene encodes CDR1 MGHRA and CDR2 YSYEKL. CDR3 loop: CASSQVSPGDSPLHF. The CDR3 DNA sequence: TGCGCCAGCAGCCAAGTGAGCCCGGGTGATTCACCCCTCCACTTT.

The CDR3 sequence: CATSDHRASEQFF. As DNA, the CDR3 is TGTGCCACCAGTGACCACAGGGCTTCTGAGCAGTTCTTC. The V call is TRBV24-1, the J call TRBJ2-1; tentative D call: TRBD1 (6 bases). From germline, CDR1 is KGHDR and CDR2 SFDVKD. Trimming took 4 bases from V and 9 from J, leaving 12 bases between them. This CDR3 contains 13 residues.

This clonotype was detected a few times. The gene calls are TRBV4-2 and TRBJ1-1; 7 bases map to TRBD1. CDR1 is LGHNA, CDR2 YNFKEQ, per germline. J lost 2 bases, V lost 5 bases, and 2 bases had no gene match. This CDR3 has 13 residues. Here the CDR3 DNA reads TGTGCCAGCAGCTACAGGGGAAACACTGAAGCTTTCTTT. Translation: CASSYRGNTEAFF.

This clonotype was recorded many times. This chain connects TRBV7-6 to TRBJ2-1; D gene uncertain. This CDR3 is built from 16 residues. Trimming pared 1 base from V and 0 bases from J, leaving 10 bases between. Germline assignment: CDR1 SGHVS and CDR2 FNYEAQ. CDR3 DNA sequence: TGTGCCAGCAGCTTAGATGGAGCGACCTCCTACAATGAGCAGTTCTTC. Its translation: CASSLDGATSYNEQFF. Complete variable domain (other parts from reference TRBV7-6 and TRBJ2-1): GAGVSQSPRYKVTKRGQDVALRCDPISGHVSLYWYRQALGQGPEFLTYFNYEAQQDKSGLPNDRFSAERPEGSISTLTIQRTEQRDSAMYRCASSLDGATSYNEQFFGPGTRLTVL.

This clonotype occurred many times. The V gene is TRBV12-2, the J gene TRBJ1-6. TRBV12-2 is annotated as a pseudogene. The CDR3 has 16 amino acids. CDR3 residues: CASRLARHHRDSPLHF. In nucleotides, the CDR3 is TGTGCAAGTCGCTTAGCCCGGCACCATCGGGATTCACCCCTCCACTTT.

The CDR3 loop reads CASSEYPDRRETQYF. The CDR3 bases are TGTGCCAGCAGTGAATACCCGGACAGGAGGGAGACCCAGTACTTC. The rearrangement links TRBV25-1 to TRBJ2-5, with 7 bases that match TRBD1. The V gene end was trimmed by 0 bases and the J gene end by 5 bases; junction bases not matched to a gene: 6. The CDR3 totals 15 residues. The germline gives CDR1 MGHDK, CDR2 SYGVNS.

This clonotype was recorded many times. The V call is TRBV10-2, the J call TRBJ2-3; 7 bases line up with TRBD2. The CDR3 has 17 residues. Per the germline V gene, CDR1 is WSHSY and CDR2 is SAAADI. V shed 2 bases, J shed 6 bases, and the junction held 14 bases outside the gene matches. The CDR3 is CASSEIVRAGVVDTQYF. CDR3 nucleotides: TGCGCCAGCAGTGAGATCGTCCGCGCGGGAGTGGTGGATACGCAGTATTTT.